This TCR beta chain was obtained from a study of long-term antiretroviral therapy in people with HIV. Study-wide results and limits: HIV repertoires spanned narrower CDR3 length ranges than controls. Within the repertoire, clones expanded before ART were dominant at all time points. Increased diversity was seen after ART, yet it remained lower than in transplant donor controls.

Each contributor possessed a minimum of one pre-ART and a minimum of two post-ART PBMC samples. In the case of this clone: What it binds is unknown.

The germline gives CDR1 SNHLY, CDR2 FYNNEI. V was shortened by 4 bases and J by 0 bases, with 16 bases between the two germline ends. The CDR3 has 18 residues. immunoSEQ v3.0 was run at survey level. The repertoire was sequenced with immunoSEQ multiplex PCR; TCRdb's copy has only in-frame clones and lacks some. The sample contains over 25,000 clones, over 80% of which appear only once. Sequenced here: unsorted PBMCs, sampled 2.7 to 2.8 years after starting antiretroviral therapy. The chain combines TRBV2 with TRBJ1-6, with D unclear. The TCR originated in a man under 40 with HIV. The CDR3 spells CASSADAVGSSYNSPLHF. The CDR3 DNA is TGTGCCAGCAGTGCAGACGCGGTGGGGAGCTCCTATAATTCACCCCTCCACTTT.